This note documents a single T cell receptor beta chain sequence. This sample is drawn from a study of technical replicates of blood from several donors. The CDR3 extends over 13 amino acids. Germline CDR1 SGHTA, CDR2 FQGNSA. Trimming cost V 6 bases and J 0 bases, with 7 bases left between them. Sequenced by immunoSEQ multiplex PCR; TCRdb stores in-frame clones only, minus some. The repertoire holds 68,000 or so clones, with approximately 90% as singletons. Sample: PBMCs. This chain joins TRBV7-2 and TRBJ2-3; no firm D call. This clonotype was obtained from a human donor in good health. Some clones in this sample may be carry-over from other donors' samples. CDR3 sequence: CASSTPSTDTQYF. CDR3 nucleotides: TGTGCCAGCAGTACTCCTAGCACAGATACGCAGTATTTT.